Below, 2 T cell receptor beta chains from the same sample are listed, as sequenced in a study of cytomegalovirus exposure and HLA in healthy donors (dated by TCRdb to about 2017). The library was built by means of the immunoSEQ multiplex PCR assay. A mixture of 60 forward primers for TCR Vbeta segments and 13 reverse primers for TCR Jbeta segments was used in the multiplex PCR. The table comes from immuneACCESS by way of TCRdb, which keeps in-frame sequences with V and J called. Part of the clones is missing from these tables; in studies checked, under half for an unresolved V gene and the rest for unknown reasons. This sample's table lists about 84,000 clones. Of the sample, about 0.6% is held by the ten largest clones. The sequenced sample was PBMCs. These TCRs come from a man in his forties or fifties in good health and CMV-seronegative.

The chain carries TRBV7-9 and TRBJ1-4; 7 nucleotides match TRBD1. V lost 1 base to trimming and J lost 8 bases; unmatched junction nucleotides: 10. The CDR3 consists of 16 residues. Looked up from germline, CDR1 is SEHNR and CDR2 is FQNEAQ (reference sequence). This CDR3 is CASSLEQTGAREKLFF. For the CDR3, the DNA is TGTGCCAGCAGCTTAGAACAAACAGGGGCACGGGAAAAACTGTTTTTT.

The V and J genes are TRBV7-3 and TRBJ1-6; 7 bases are a match to TRBD1. Germline V gene lookup returns CDR1 SGHTA and CDR2 FQGTGA. V shed 4 bases, J shed 9 bases, and the junction held 6 bases outside the gene matches. The CDR3 is made up of 14 amino acids. The CDR3 sequence is CASSSDRAGSPLHF. CDR3 sequence (DNA): TGTGCCAGCAGCTCCGACAGGGCGGGTTCACCCCTCCACTTT.